This T cell receptor beta chain is drawn from a study of control samples from healthy donors and cancer patients. V shed 5 bases and J 7 bases; nucleotides not matched to a gene: 7. Germline V gene data show CDR1 as MNHEY and CDR2 as SVGAGI. The CDR3 sequence is 14 residues long. Generated by immunoSEQ multiplex PCR, the TCRdb table keeps only in-frame clones and is missing some. Of approximately 160,000 clones listed, 90% to 95% are singletons. The sample consisted of blood. This receptor was taken from a woman aged 60-70 years in good health. V usage is TRBV6-5 and J usage is TRBJ1-5; 8 bases agree with TRBD1. The DNA for the CDR3 is TGTGCCAGCAGTACAGGACAGGGCGTACAGCCCCAGCATTTT. Encoded protein: CASSTGQGVQPQHF.